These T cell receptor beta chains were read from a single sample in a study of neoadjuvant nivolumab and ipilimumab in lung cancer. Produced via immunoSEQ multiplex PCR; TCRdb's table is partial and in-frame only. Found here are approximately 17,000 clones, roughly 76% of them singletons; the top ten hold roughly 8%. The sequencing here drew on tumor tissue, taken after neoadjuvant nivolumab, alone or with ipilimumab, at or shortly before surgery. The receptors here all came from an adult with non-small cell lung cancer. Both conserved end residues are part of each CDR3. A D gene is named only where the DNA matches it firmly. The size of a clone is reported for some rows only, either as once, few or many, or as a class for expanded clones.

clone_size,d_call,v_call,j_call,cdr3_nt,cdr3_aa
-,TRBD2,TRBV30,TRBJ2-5,TGTGCCTGCGGGACTAGCGGGGGTTTTCAAGAGACCCAGTACTTC,CACGTSGGFQETQYF
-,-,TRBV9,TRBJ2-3,TGTGCCAGCAGCGTAGAGGCTAGTCACACAGATACGCAGTATTTT,CASSVEASHTDTQYF
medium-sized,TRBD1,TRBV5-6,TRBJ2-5,TGTGCCAGCAGCTTGGCAGGGGGCGCGATGAAGACCCAGTACTTC,CASSLAGGAMKTQYF
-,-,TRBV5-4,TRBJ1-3,TGTGCCAGCAGCTTGGACAGGGCTGGAAACACCATATATTTT,CASSLDRAGNTIYF
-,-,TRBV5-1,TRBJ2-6,TGCGCCAGCAGCTTGCCCATAAACTCTGGGGCCAACGTCCTGACTTTC,CASSLPINSGANVLTF
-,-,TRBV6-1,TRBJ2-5,TGTGCCAGCTTAACGGACGGGGAGACCCAGTACTTC,CASLTDGETQYF
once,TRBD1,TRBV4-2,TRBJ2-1,TGTGCCAGCGGATCGACAGGGGATACCTACAATGAGCAGTTCTTC,CASGSTGDTYNEQFF
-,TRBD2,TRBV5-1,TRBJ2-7,TGCGCCAGCAGCTTGCTGAGCGGGGGCGCACCCTACGAGCAGTACTTC,CASSLLSGGAPYEQYF
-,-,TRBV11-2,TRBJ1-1,TGTGCCAGCAGCTTAGTTCTCATGAACACTGAAGCTTTCTTT,CASSLVLMNTEAFF
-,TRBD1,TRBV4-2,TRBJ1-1,TGTGCCAGCAGCACCTGGTCAGGGGGCGGCACTGAAGCTTTCTTT,CASSTWSGGGTEAFF
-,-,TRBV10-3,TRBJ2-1,TGTGCCATCAGTGAGCCAGGGGACTCATCATACAATGAGCAGTTCTTC,CAISEPGDSSYNEQFF
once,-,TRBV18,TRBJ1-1,TGTGCCAGCTCACCACTTACAGGGAAAAACGGTGAAGCTTTCTTT,CASSPLTGKNGEAFF
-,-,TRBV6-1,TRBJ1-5,TGTGCCAGCAGTGAACGGGGGGATCAGCCACAGCCCCAGCATTTT,CASSERGDQPQPQHF
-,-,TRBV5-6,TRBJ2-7,TGTGCCAGCAGCTCCGTTAGCGCGGGAACACTCTACGAGCAGTACTTC,CASSSVSAGTLYEQYF
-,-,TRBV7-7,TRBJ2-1,TGTGCTAGCAGCTTAAACGAGGGGTCAAATGAGCAGTTCTTC,CASSLNEGSNEQFF
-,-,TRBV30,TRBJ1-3,TGTGCCTGGAGTGTAAACTCTGGAAACACCATATATTTT,CAWSVNSGNTIYF
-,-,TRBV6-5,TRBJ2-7,TGTGCCACCGAGGACAGAAGCTCCTACGAGCAGTACTTC,CATEDRSSYEQYF
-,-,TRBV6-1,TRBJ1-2,TGTGCCAGCAGTGAAGCCCGGGGGACCGCCCTTTACACCTTC,CASSEARGTALYTF